Listed below are T cell receptor beta chains from one sample, sequenced in a study of blood T cell repertoires in COVID-19. Sequencing used immunoSEQ multiplex PCR; TCRdb keeps in-frame clones, though not all of them. This sample carries about 120,000 clones, 78% of them seen once, and the ten largest clones take 2.3%. The sequencing input was peripheral blood. Source of these receptors: a man in his 70s with acute or convalescent COVID-19. The CDR3 runs from the conserved cysteine through the conserved F or W. The order of the fields is V gene, clone size, J gene, D gene, CDR3 DNA, CDR3 protein. D genes are given only for firm matches. Part of the rows lack a size; the others show once, few, many or a class for expanded clones.

>TRBV23-1|.|TRBJ1-6|TRBD1
TGCGCCAGCAGTCAACCACAGGGGAGAAATTCACCCCTCCACTTT
CASSQPQGRNSPLHF
>TRBV15|.|TRBJ1-1|TRBD1
TGTGCCACCAGCCATCCTTGGGTTGGGGACAGGGGATTTTGGACTGAAGCTTTCTTT
CATSHPWVGDRGFWTEAFF
>TRBV4-2|.|TRBJ2-3|.
TGTGCCAGCAGCCAAGATTTCCGGGGGGATACGCAGTATTTT
CASSQDFRGDTQYF
>TRBV9|.|TRBJ2-7|TRBD1
TGTGCCAGCAGCCCCGGACAGGGCTCGTTCGAGCAGTACTTC
CASSPGQGSFEQYF
>TRBV19|.|TRBJ1-2|TRBD1
TGTGCCAGTAGTAAGACAGGGGCGACGTTTTGGTCCTATGGCTACACCTTC
CASSKTGATFWSYGYTF
>TRBV2|.|TRBJ2-2|.
TGTGCCAGCGGGGGGGCCCCCGGGGAGCTGTTTTTT
CASGGAPGELFF
>TRBV7-2|few|TRBJ1-6|.
TGTGCCAGCAGCCCAGCTGGGGGGTATTCACCCCTCCACTTT
CASSPAGGYSPLHF
>TRBV5-1|.|TRBJ2-7|.
TGCGCCAGCAGCTTGTCGGGGAAGCTTTACGAGCAGTACTTC
CASSLSGKLYEQYF
>TRBV3-1/TRBV3-2|.|TRBJ2-7|.
TGTGCCAGCAGCCATTCTAGCGTTAACTCCTACGAGCAGTACTTC
CASSHSSVNSYEQYF
>TRBV3-1/TRBV3-2|.|TRBJ1-4|.
TGTGCCAGCAGCCAAGCCCCAGAAAAACTGTTTTTT
CASSQAPEKLFF
>TRBV10-3|.|TRBJ1-5|.
TGTGCCATCAGTGAGTCGTTGGGGGCACGTCAGCCCCAGCATTTT
CAISESLGARQPQHF
>TRBV14|.|TRBJ2-3|TRBD2
TGTGCCAGCAGCCGACGACTAGCGTCAGATACGCAGTATTTT
CASSRRLASDTQYF
>TRBV7-2|.|TRBJ2-5|TRBD1
TGTGCCAGCAGCTTTGCCCGGGACAGGGTTCGAGAGACCCAGTACTTC
CASSFARDRVRETQYF
>TRBV6-4|once|TRBJ1-1|.
TGTGCCAGCAGCCTAAAGGCAGGCAGCACTGAAGCTTTCTTT
CASSLKAGSTEAFF
>TRBV10-3|.|TRBJ1-1|TRBD1
TGTGCCATCAGTGAGTCTTGGCAGGGGGGCACTGAAGCTTTCTTT
CAISESWQGGTEAFF
>TRBV29-1|.|TRBJ2-7|TRBD2
TGCAGCGTGGGACTAGCGGGGGGCTACGAGCAGTACTTC
CSVGLAGGYEQYF
>TRBV2|once|TRBJ1-5|.
TGTGCCAGCAGCTCGGGGGGCCCCCGCAATCAGCCCCAGCATTTT
CASSSGGPRNQPQHF
>TRBV5-1|once|TRBJ2-3|.
TGCGCCAGCAGCTTTGATAGCGGCACAGATACGCAGTATTTT
CASSFDSGTDTQYF
>TRBV11-3|.|TRBJ2-3|TRBD1
TGTGCCAGCAGCTCTAGGGGGCCCGGCACAGATACGCAGTATTTT
CASSSRGPGTDTQYF
>TRBV5-1|.|TRBJ2-3|.
TGCGCCAGCAGCGGCGACCGGGGGAACTTAAGAGATACGCAGTATTTT
CASSGDRGNLRDTQYF
>TRBV7-2|.|TRBJ2-1|TRBD1
TGTGCCAGCAGCTTAGCACAGGGGAATGAGCAGTTCTTC
CASSLAQGNEQFF
>TRBV10-3|once|TRBJ2-7|TRBD2
TGTGCCATCAGTGAGTCTAGCGGGGGGCGACCCTACGAGCAGTACTTC
CAISESSGGRPYEQYF
>TRBV5-1|.|TRBJ2-1|.
TGCGCCAGCAGCTTGGGGGGCAGCTCCTACAATGAGCAGTTCTTC
CASSLGGSSYNEQFF
>TRBV9|.|TRBJ1-2|.
TGTGCCAGCAGCCTACGCGGGGGGAGGGAGGGCTACACCTTC
CASSLRGGREGYTF
>TRBV9|once|TRBJ1-3|.
TGTGCCAGCAGCGTAGGTGCGGGTGGCGGAAACACCATATATTTT
CASSVGAGGGNTIYF
>TRBV6-5|few|TRBJ1-1|.
TGTGCCAGCAGCCCCTGGGGGGGTGGCACTGAAGCTTTCTTT
CASSPWGGGTEAFF
>TRBV6-5|few|TRBJ2-3|TRBD2
TGTGCCAGCAGCCTGCTAGCGGGGAGCACAGATACGCAGTATTTT
CASSLLAGSTDTQYF
>TRBV6-8|.|TRBJ2-3|.
TGTGCCAGCAGTTACGCGTCGACAGATACGCAGTATTTT
CASSYASTDTQYF
>TRBV5-1|.|TRBJ2-1|TRBD1
TGCGCCAGCAGCTTGGCAGGGACAGGGGCCTACAATGAGCAGTTCTTC
CASSLAGTGAYNEQFF
>TRBV18|.|TRBJ1-1|.
TGTGCCAGCTCACCCAGCGGACAGATGAACACTGAAGCTTTCTTT
CASSPSGQMNTEAFF
>TRBV7-2|.|TRBJ2-1|TRBD1
TGTGCCAGCAGCTCGGACAGGGGGCTCTACAATGAGCAGTTCTTC
CASSSDRGLYNEQFF
>TRBV7-7|.|TRBJ2-5|.
TGTGCCAGCAGCTTAGACCGGGGGTTTCAAGAGACCCAGTACTTC
CASSLDRGFQETQYF
>TRBV5-4|many|TRBJ1-5|TRBD1
TGTGCCACAGGGACAGGGGTTCGTCAGCCCCAGCATTTT
CATGTGVRQPQHF
>TRBV4-2|.|TRBJ1-4|.
TGTGCCAGCAGCCAAGCTGTAAGGAGTAATGAAAAACTGTTTTTT
CASSQAVRSNEKLFF
>TRBV7-3|many|TRBJ1-1|TRBD1
TGTGCCAGCAGCAAAGACAGGGGTGAAGCTTTCTTT
CASSKDRGEAFF
>TRBV4-2|.|TRBJ2-5|.
TGTGCCAGCAGCCAAGTGGGCCAGGGGCTAGAGACCCAGTACTTC
CASSQVGQGLETQYF